A selection of T cell receptor beta chains follows, all from one sample in a study of Ad26.COV2.S vaccination and SARS-CoV-2 variants. The assay was immunoSEQ multiplex PCR, and TCRdb's table has in-frame clones only and misses some. Of some 340,000 clones in the sample, about 86% were seen once. Sequenced here: peripheral blood, sampled in a trial of Ad26.COV2.S vaccine versus placebo. The receptor source for this set is a person between 18 and 65 years old who received the Ad26.COV2.S COVID-19 vaccine or a placebo. Each CDR3 is given with its conserved first and last residue. The D gene is left open where the match is weak. The size field is filled for only some rows; it gives once, few, many or a size class.

size: once; length: 12; D: .; V: TRBV20-1; J: TRBJ1-1; CDR3: CSASDPNTEAFF; DNA: TGCAGTGCTAGTGACCCGAACACTGAAGCTTTCTTT
size: .; length: 14; D: .; V: TRBV6-5; J: TRBJ1-1; CDR3: CASSYQGPMTEAFF; DNA: TGTGCCAGCAGTTATCAGGGCCCTATGACTGAAGCTTTCTTT
size: .; length: 15; D: TRBD2; V: TRBV3-1/TRBV3-2; J: TRBJ2-1; CDR3: CASNYGGLAGGEQFF; DNA: TGTGCCAGCAATTACGGTGGACTAGCGGGGGGAGAGCAGTTCTTC
size: .; length: 15; D: .; V: TRBV20-1; J: TRBJ1-3; CDR3: CSASSSRISGNTIYF; DNA: TGCAGTGCTAGTTCTAGTCGCATCTCTGGAAACACCATATATTTT
size: .; length: 15; D: TRBD2; V: TRBV6-5; J: TRBJ2-1; CDR3: CASGTSGGNFNEQFF; DNA: TGTGCCAGCGGGACTAGCGGGGGTAATTTCAATGAGCAGTTCTTC
size: .; length: 14; D: TRBD1; V: TRBV19; J: TRBJ2-3; CDR3: CASSRQGSTDTQYF; DNA: TGTGCCAGTAGCAGACAGGGATCCACAGATACGCAGTATTTT
size: .; length: 15; D: .; V: TRBV9; J: TRBJ1-1; CDR3: CASSVDQGRDTEAFF; DNA: TGTGCCAGCAGCGTAGACCAGGGTAGGGACACTGAAGCTTTCTTT
size: .; length: 14; D: .; V: TRBV5-1; J: TRBJ1-1; CDR3: CASSPRPGDTEAFF; DNA: TGCGCCAGCAGCCCACGTCCGGGGGACACTGAAGCTTTCTTT
size: few; length: 14; D: .; V: TRBV3-1/TRBV3-2; J: TRBJ2-7; CDR3: CASSHSARGYEQYF; DNA: TGTGCCAGCAGCCATTCTGCCAGGGGATACGAGCAGTACTTC
size: .; length: 15; D: .; V: TRBV28; J: TRBJ2-1; CDR3: CASSWGGASYNEQFF; DNA: TGTGCCAGCAGTTGGGGGGGGGCTTCCTACAATGAGCAGTTCTTC
size: .; length: 16; D: .; V: TRBV13; J: TRBJ1-4; CDR3: CASSLGVGQGGEKLFF; DNA: TGTGCCAGCAGCTTAGGGGTGGGTCAGGGCGGCGAAAAACTGTTTTTT
size: .; length: 13; D: TRBD1; V: TRBV4-1; J: TRBJ1-2; CDR3: CASQPGQGAGYTF; DNA: TGCGCCAGCCAACCGGGACAGGGGGCCGGCTACACCTTC
size: .; length: 15; D: TRBD2; V: TRBV19; J: TRBJ2-3; CDR3: CASSIKRGDQGTQYF; DNA: TGTGCCAGTAGTATTAAACGGGGGGATCAAGGTACGCAGTATTTT
size: .; length: 16; D: TRBD1; V: TRBV28; J: TRBJ1-5; CDR3: CASSFWTGGGNQPQHF; DNA: TGTGCCAGCAGTTTTTGGACAGGGGGAGGTAATCAGCCCCAGCATTTT
size: .; length: 15; D: TRBD1; V: TRBV6-5; J: TRBJ1-5; CDR3: CASSSGQGGNQPQHF; DNA: TGTGCCAGCAGCTCGGGACAGGGAGGCAATCAGCCCCAGCATTTT
size: .; length: 16; D: TRBD1; V: TRBV10-3; J: TRBJ2-5; CDR3: CAISEGGTGKKETQYF; DNA: TGTGCCATCAGTGAGGGTGGGACAGGGAAAAAAGAGACCCAGTACTTC
size: .; length: 15; D: .; V: TRBV6-5; J: TRBJ2-7; CDR3: CASSYNPLPSGEQYF; DNA: TGTGCCAGCAGTTACAACCCCCTGCCCTCTGGCGAGCAGTACTTC
size: few; length: 14; D: .; V: TRBV2; J: TRBJ1-2; CDR3: CASSDRDTYYGYTF; DNA: TGTGCCAGCAGTGATAGGGACACTTACTATGGCTACACCTTC
size: .; length: 14; D: .; V: TRBV27; J: TRBJ1-6; CDR3: CASSRTGTYSPLHF; DNA: TGTGCCAGCAGTCGAACAGGGACGTATTCACCCCTCCACTTT
size: .; length: 13; D: .; V: TRBV30; J: TRBJ1-5; CDR3: CAWSVTRNQPQHF; DNA: TGTGCCTGGAGTGTAACACGCAATCAGCCCCAGCATTTT
size: .; length: 14; D: TRBD1; V: TRBV5-1; J: TRBJ2-5; CDR3: CASRPLTGDETQYF; DNA: TGCGCCAGCCGCCCACTGACAGGGGATGAGACCCAGTACTTC
size: .; length: 18; D: TRBD2; V: TRBV6-6; J: TRBJ2-7; CDR3: CASSHQGLAGSNSYEQYF; DNA: TGTGCCAGCAGTCACCAGGGACTAGCGGGGTCAAACTCCTACGAGCAGTACTTC
size: .; length: 17; D: TRBD1; V: TRBV5-6; J: TRBJ1-4; CDR3: CASSSYRGRATNEKLFF; DNA: TGTGCCAGCAGCTCCTACAGGGGGCGCGCAACTAATGAAAAACTGTTTTTT
size: once; length: 14; D: .; V: TRBV7-6; J: TRBJ1-3; CDR3: CASSELRSGNTIYF; DNA: TGTGCCAGCAGCGAGCTACGCTCTGGAAACACCATATATTTT
size: .; length: 15; D: TRBD2; V: TRBV6-2/TRBV6-3; J: TRBJ2-7; CDR3: CASSSWTSGVYEQYF; DNA: TGTGCCAGCAGTTCGTGGACTAGCGGTGTCTACGAGCAGTACTTC
size: .; length: 17; D: .; V: TRBV6-6; J: TRBJ1-2; CDR3: CASSPGALSTANYGYTF; DNA: TGTGCCAGCAGTCCAGGGGCTCTTTCTACAGCTAACTATGGCTACACCTTC
size: .; length: 14; D: TRBD1; V: TRBV6-5; J: TRBJ1-5; CDR3: CASSKGQGRQPQHF; DNA: TGTGCCAGCAGTAAGGGACAGGGCCGTCAGCCCCAGCATTTT
size: .; length: 13; D: .; V: TRBV27; J: TRBJ1-1; CDR3: CATGGDFNTEAFF; DNA: TGTGCCACCGGGGGGGACTTTAACACTGAAGCTTTCTTT
size: .; length: 14; D: TRBD2; V: TRBV15; J: TRBJ2-7; CDR3: CATSRVGGDYEQYF; DNA: TGTGCCACCAGCAGAGTTGGGGGGGACTACGAGCAGTACTTC
size: once; length: 14; D: TRBD1; V: TRBV3-1/TRBV3-2; J: TRBJ2-4; CDR3: CASSLWTGENIQYF; DNA: TGTGCCAGCAGCCTCTGGACAGGAGAAAACATTCAGTACTTC
size: .; length: 15; D: .; V: TRBV5-1; J: TRBJ1-4; CDR3: CASSLETATNEKLFF; DNA: TGCGCCAGCAGCTTGGAGACGGCCACTAATGAAAAACTGTTTTTT
size: .; length: 15; D: .; V: TRBV5-4; J: TRBJ1-1; CDR3: CASSLSARVNTEAFF; DNA: TGTGCCAGCAGCTTGAGCGCCAGGGTGAACACTGAAGCTTTCTTT
size: .; length: 15; D: TRBD1; V: TRBV5-4; J: TRBJ1-4; CDR3: CASSTTGATNEKLFF; DNA: TGTGCCAGCAGTACAACAGGGGCAACTAATGAAAAACTGTTTTTT
size: .; length: 12; D: .; V: TRBV12-3/TRBV12-4; J: TRBJ1-1; CDR3: CASSLQNTEAFF; DNA: TGTGCCAGCAGTTTGCAGAACACTGAAGCTTTCTTT
size: once; length: 13; D: TRBD1; V: TRBV15; J: TRBJ1-1; CDR3: CASAETGGTEAFF; DNA: TGTGCCAGCGCAGAGACAGGGGGGACTGAAGCTTTCTTT
size: .; length: 17; D: .; V: TRBV14; J: TRBJ1-2; CDR3: CASSQDPLSENFYGYTF; DNA: TGTGCCAGCAGCCAAGACCCCCTTTCGGAAAATTTCTATGGCTACACCTTC
size: .; length: 17; D: .; V: TRBV5-1; J: TRBJ1-1; CDR3: CASSLRAVGVLNTEAFF; DNA: TGCGCCAGCAGCTTGAGGGCGGTAGGCGTACTGAACACTGAAGCTTTCTTT
size: once; length: 10; D: .; V: TRBV20-1; J: TRBJ2-5; CDR3: CSARMETQYF; DNA: TGCAGTGCTAGGATGGAGACCCAGTACTTC
size: .; length: 15; D: TRBD1; V: TRBV18; J: TRBJ2-5; CDR3: CASSPEVRGRETQYF; DNA: TGTGCCAGCTCACCAGAGGTGAGGGGGCGAGAGACCCAGTACTTC
size: once; length: 17; D: TRBD1; V: TRBV5-1; J: TRBJ2-2; CDR3: CASSPWTGGVRAGELFF; DNA: TGCGCCAGCAGCCCTTGGACAGGGGGCGTAAGGGCCGGGGAGCTGTTTTTT
size: .; length: 14; D: TRBD1; V: TRBV3-1/TRBV3-2; J: TRBJ1-2; CDR3: CASSRSGTGYGYTF; DNA: TGTGCCAGCAGCCGCAGCGGGACAGGCTATGGCTACACCTTC
size: .; length: 16; D: .; V: TRBV5-4; J: TRBJ2-1; CDR3: CASSPRQAASYNEQFF; DNA: TGTGCCAGCAGCCCTAGACAGGCCGCCTCCTACAATGAGCAGTTCTTC
size: .; length: 20; D: .; V: TRBV7-8; J: TRBJ1-1; CDR3: CASSPMTKTGIRGLGTEAFF; DNA: TGTGCCAGCAGCCCTATGACCAAGACGGGGATACGGGGCCTGGGCACTGAAGCTTTCTTT
size: .; length: 15; D: TRBD1; V: TRBV6-5; J: TRBJ1-1; CDR3: CASSWGVQGPAEAFF; DNA: TGTGCCAGCAGCTGGGGGGTACAGGGGCCCGCTGAAGCTTTCTTT
size: .; length: 15; D: TRBD2; V: TRBV3-1/TRBV3-2; J: TRBJ2-2; CDR3: CASSLTSIGTGELFF; DNA: TGTGCCAGCAGCCTGACTAGCATTGGCACCGGGGAGCTGTTTTTT
size: .; length: 20; D: .; V: TRBV3-1/TRBV3-2; J: TRBJ2-4; CDR3: CASSQVWGGGGGLAKNIQYF; DNA: TGTGCCAGCAGCCAAGTCTGGGGTGGTGGAGGGGGCTTAGCCAAAAACATTCAGTACTTC
size: .; length: 14; D: .; V: TRBV2; J: TRBJ2-5; CDR3: CASTTDWKKETQYF; DNA: TGTGCCAGCACTACGGACTGGAAAAAAGAGACCCAGTACTTC
size: .; length: 19; D: TRBD2; V: TRBV11-2; J: TRBJ2-2; CDR3: CASSSSLLRLAANTGELFF; DNA: TGTGCCAGCAGCTCATCCCTGTTGAGACTAGCGGCGAACACCGGGGAGCTGTTTTTT
size: few; length: 14; D: TRBD1; V: TRBV2; J: TRBJ2-1; CDR3: CASSDGTGGNEQFF; DNA: TGTGCCAGCAGTGATGGGACAGGGGGCAATGAGCAGTTCTTC
size: .; length: 18; D: .; V: TRBV5-3; J: TRBJ1-5; CDR3: CARSWWPGGTYSNQPQHF; DNA: TGTGCCAGAAGCTGGTGGCCGGGGGGCACGTATAGCAATCAGCCCCAGCATTTT
size: .; length: 15; D: .; V: TRBV5-1; J: TRBJ2-5; CDR3: CASSLVGAPQETQYF; DNA: TGCGCCAGCAGCTTGGTAGGGGCCCCACAAGAGACCCAGTACTTC